The 9 T cell receptor beta chains in this list originate from one sample, sequenced in a study of cytomegalovirus exposure and HLA in healthy donors. The PCR employed 60 Vbeta primers together with 13 Jbeta primers. The table came from immunoSEQ multiplex PCR; TCRdb's copy has only in-frame clones and leaves some out. The data show approximately 90,000 clones, with 70% to 80% seen just once and approximately 3.7% held by the top ten. The source material was PBMCs. All receptors derive from a man under 40 in good health and CMV-seronegative.

The chain couples TRBV10-1 to TRBJ2-3; 11 bases match TRBD1. CDR1 is WNHNN and CDR2 is SYGVQD in the germline V gene (reference sequence). The CDR3 consists of 16 residues. The V and J ends lost 2 bases and 3 bases, in that order; junction bases with no gene match: 4. CDR3 residues: CASSEGQGARTDTQYF. The CDR3 DNA reads as TGCGCCAGCAGTGAGGGACAGGGGGCTCGTACAGATACGCAGTATTTT.

This clone was seen only once. This sequence joins TRBV6-1 and TRBJ2-1, with D possibly being TRBD2 (7 bases). Germline lookup yields CDR1 MNHNS and CDR2 SASEGT. This CDR3 spans 14 amino acids. V was cut by 6 bases and J by 5 bases, with 14 bases left in between. The CDR3 reads CASSGQGGDNEQFF. The CDR3 coding sequence is TGTGCCAGCAGCGGACAAGGGGGGGACAATGAGCAGTTCTTC.

This rearrangement joins TRBV7-2 to TRBJ1-5; D unclear. Germline CDR1 SGHTA, CDR2 FQGNSA. This CDR3 is 15 amino acids long. V dropped 4 bases and J dropped 2 bases, with 12 bases sitting between them. CDR3: CASSWAPFGNQPQHF. The DNA of the CDR3 is TGTGCCAGCAGCTGGGCTCCCTTTGGCAATCAGCCCCAGCATTTT.

The V gene is TRBV18, the J gene TRBJ1-4; tentatively, D is TRBD1 (5 bases). The germline V gene encodes CDR1 KGHSH and CDR2 LQKENI. The germline V and J ends were trimmed by 3 bases and 5 bases, with 10 bases remaining between them. The CDR3 length is 14 residues. The DNA for the CDR3 is TGTGCCAGCTCACCTCTCTCAGGGAATGAAAAACTGTTTTTT. Protein: CASSPLSGNEKLFF.

The rearrangement links TRBV7-9 to TRBJ1-6; TRBD1 agrees at 8 bases. Losses at the gene ends were 0 bases for V and 5 bases for J; bases not matched to a gene: 6. The CDR3 is 17 amino acids. Germline V lookup: CDR1 SEHNR, CDR2 FQNEAQ (reference sequence). DNA of the CDR3: TGTGCCAGCAGCTTAGCGGCGACAGGGGAGGATAATTCACCCCTCCACTTT. It is translated as CASSLAATGEDNSPLHF. Full variable domain (rest looked up from reference TRBV7-9 and TRBJ1-6): DTGVSQNPRHKITKRGQNVTFRCDPISEHNRLYWYRQTLGQGPEFLTYFQNEAQLEKSRLLSDRFSAERPKGSFSTLEIQRTEQGDSAMYLCASSLAATGEDNSPLHFGNGTRLTVT.

This clone has a handful of counts. This chain joins TRBV6-4 and TRBJ1-5; perhaps TRBD1 as D (5 bases). This CDR3 comprises 14 residues. Germline assignment: CDR1 MRHNA and CDR2 SNTAGT. Trimming cost V 3 bases and J 7 bases, with 13 bases left between them. CDR3 amino acids: CASSEGGVGQPQHF. The CDR3 DNA is TGTGCCAGCAGTGAGGGGGGTGTGGGGCAGCCCCAGCATTTT.

The V and J genes are TRBV5-4 and TRBJ2-5, with a possible D match to TRBD1 (5 bases). CDR3 length: 16 residues. Trimming took off 0 bases at V and 2 bases at J, with 14 bases between the two ends. Germline-derived CDR1 and CDR2 are SGHNT and YYREEE (reference sequence). The CDR3 DNA is TGTGCCAGCAGCTTGGCTGGAAGGGGCATACAAGAGACCCAGTACTTC. Translated: CASSLAGRGIQETQYF.

This clone is a singleton in its sample. V and J are TRBV2 and TRBJ2-1; 13 nucleotides align to TRBD2. The ends lost 6 bases at V and 9 bases at J; junction bases unmatched: 8. Looked up from germline, CDR1 is SNHLY and CDR2 is FYNNEI. There are 15 residues in the CDR3. The CDR3 here is CASRRDGTSGTEQFF. For the CDR3, the DNA is TGTGCCAGCAGGAGGGACGGGACTAGCGGGACTGAGCAGTTCTTC.

This clone was observed a single time. The chain recombines TRBV30 with TRBJ1-1; 7 nucleotides agree with TRBD1. The CDR3 covers 13 residues. Per the germline V gene, CDR1 is GTSNPN and CDR2 is SVGIG (reference sequence). V shed 5 bases, J shed 5 bases, and the junction held 8 bases outside the gene matches. The CDR3, as DNA: TGTGCCTGGTCACAGGGGTTGAGGACTGAAGCTTTCTTT. Its protein is CAWSQGLRTEAFF.